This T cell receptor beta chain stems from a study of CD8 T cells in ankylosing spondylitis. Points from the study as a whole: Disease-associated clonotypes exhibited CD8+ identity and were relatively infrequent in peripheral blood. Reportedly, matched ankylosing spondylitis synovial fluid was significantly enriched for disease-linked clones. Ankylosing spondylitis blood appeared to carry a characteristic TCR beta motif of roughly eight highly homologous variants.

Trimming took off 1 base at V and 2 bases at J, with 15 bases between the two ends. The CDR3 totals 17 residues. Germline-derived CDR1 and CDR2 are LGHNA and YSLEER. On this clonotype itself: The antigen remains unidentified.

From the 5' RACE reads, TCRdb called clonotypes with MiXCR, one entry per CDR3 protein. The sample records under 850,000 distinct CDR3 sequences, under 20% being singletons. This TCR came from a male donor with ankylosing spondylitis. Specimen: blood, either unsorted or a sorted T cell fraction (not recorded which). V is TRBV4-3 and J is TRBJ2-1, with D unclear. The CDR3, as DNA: TGCGCCAGCAGCCAAGGTTTGGCTCGAAATACCTACAATGAGCAGTTCTTC. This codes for CASSQGLARNTYNEQFF.